The rows below give T cell receptor beta chains drawn from one sample of a study of T cells after posttransplantation cyclophosphamide. This table comes from immunoSEQ multiplex PCR, and its TCRdb copy is limited to in-frame clones, with some not included. The table records some 16,000 clones, roughly four fifths of them present only once. Source: CD8+ T cells sorted from PBMCs, taken roughly 250 weeks after a stem cell transplant with posttransplant cyclophosphamide. The receptors stem from a female patient aged 40-50 years who received an allogeneic stem cell transplant from a related donor, was CMV-positive, and had no GVHD. The graft donor may have contributed some T cells. CDR3s include the opening cysteine and the closing phenylalanine or tryptophan. D genes are given only for firm matches. Some rows mark clone size as missing; the rest say once, few, many or name a class of expanded clone.

length	size	D	V	J	DNA	CDR3
14	few	-	TRBV5-4	TRBJ2-3	TGTGCCAGCAGCCTGGGACGGACTTCGATGACGCAGTATTTT	CASSLGRTSMTQYF
14	few	TRBD1	TRBV7-7	TRBJ2-1	TGTGCCAGCAGCCCTTTCCCAGGGGGCGGGGAGCAGTTCTTC	CASSPFPGGGEQFF
15	-	TRBD2	TRBV27	TRBJ2-7	TGTGCCAGCAGTGAGTGGCTAGCGGGCTCCTACGAGCAGTACTTC	CASSEWLAGSYEQYF
16	-	TRBD1	TRBV5-6	TRBJ2-7	TGTGCCAGCAGCTTGGGTACAGGGGGGATTGTAGGCGAGCAGTACTTC	CASSLGTGGIVGEQYF
16	-	TRBD2	TRBV28	TRBJ2-1	TGTGCCAGCAGCCAAGGGGGGACTAGGGGCTACAATGAGCAGTTCTTC	CASSQGGTRGYNEQFF
15	-	-	TRBV4-3	TRBJ2-3	TGCGCCAGCAGCCAAGACAGGGCGGGCACAGATACGCAGTATTTT	CASSQDRAGTDTQYF
16	-	-	TRBV4-1	TRBJ1-2	TGCGCCAGCAGCCAAGATCCAGGGTCAGGATTCTATGGCTACACCTTC	CASSQDPGSGFYGYTF
14	few	-	TRBV4-1	TRBJ2-7	TGCGCCAGCAGCCAGTTACCAGGGGTCTACGAGCAGTACTTC	CASSQLPGVYEQYF
15	-	-	TRBV13	TRBJ1-4	TGTGCCAGCGGCCCTAGGGGGGGAGATAATGAAAAACTGTTTTTT	CASGPRGGDNEKLFF
15	-	TRBD2	TRBV14	TRBJ2-2	TGTGCCAGCAGCCTCTCGGGGGGAATCACCGGGGAGCTGTTTTTT	CASSLSGGITGELFF
15	-	TRBD1	TRBV7-2	TRBJ1-4	TGTGCCAGCAGCTTATACGGACAGGAGAATGAAAAACTGTTTTTT	CASSLYGQENEKLFF
16	-	-	TRBV14	TRBJ2-3	TGTGCCAGCAGCCCACTGGACAGACATGGGGCAGATACGCAGTATTTT	CASSPLDRHGADTQYF
13	-	-	TRBV11-2	TRBJ2-3	TGTGCCAGCAGCTCAACTAGAACAGATACGCAGTATTTT	CASSSTRTDTQYF
14	-	-	TRBV27	TRBJ2-3	TGTGCCAGCAGTTTACGACAGTCCACAGATACGCAGTATTTT	CASSLRQSTDTQYF
14	once	TRBD1	TRBV7-9	TRBJ2-5	TGTGCCAGCAGCTTTTGGACAGGGGAGGAGACCCAGTACTTC	CASSFWTGEETQYF
19	-	-	TRBV2	TRBJ1-3	TGTGCCAGCAGTGAAGAAAGAATCTCGGTCTTGAACTCTGGAAACACCATATATTTT	CASSEERISVLNSGNTIYF
13	-	-	TRBV5-6	TRBJ1-2	TGTGCCAGCAGCTTCGGGCAGGGCTATGGCTACACCTTC	CASSFGQGYGYTF
14	-	TRBD2	TRBV29-1	TRBJ2-7	TGCAGCGTTGAAACTAGCGGGGGGACCTACGAGCAGTACTTC	CSVETSGGTYEQYF
15	-	TRBD1	TRBV19	TRBJ2-7	TGTGCCAGTAAGCCCGAGTGGGACAGTCTCTACGAGCAGTACTTC	CASKPEWDSLYEQYF
16	-	TRBD1	TRBV4-1	TRBJ2-1	TGCGCCAGCAGCCAAGAGGCGGGACAGGGAGGCAATGAGCAGTTCTTC	CASSQEAGQGGNEQFF
15	few	TRBD1	TRBV7-9	TRBJ1-5	TGTGCCAGCAGCCGTTCCGGGACAGACAATCAGCCCCAGCATTTT	CASSRSGTDNQPQHF
15	-	TRBD1	TRBV7-2	TRBJ2-3	TGTGCCAGCAGCTTCGTGACAGGGAGCACAGATACGCAGTATTTT	CASSFVTGSTDTQYF
13	-	-	TRBV7-6	TRBJ2-2	TGTGCCAGCAGCTTAGCAGGGGCCGGGGAGCTGTTTTTT	CASSLAGAGELFF
13	medium-sized	-	TRBV5-6	TRBJ1-2	TGTGCCAGCAGCCAGCAGGACTACTATGGCTACACCTTC	CASSQQDYYGYTF
13	-	-	TRBV27	TRBJ2-7	TGTGCCAGTAACCTCGACGGGTCCTACGAGCAGTACTTC	CASNLDGSYEQYF
15	-	TRBD1	TRBV6-1	TRBJ1-5	TGTGCCAGCAGTGAAGGGACAGGGTACTATCAGCCCCAGCATTTT	CASSEGTGYYQPQHF
15	-	TRBD2	TRBV7-3	TRBJ2-1	TGTGCCAGCAGCTCGGGACTAGCCATTGACAATGAGCAGTTCTTC	CASSSGLAIDNEQFF
16	-	-	TRBV6-5	TRBJ2-2	TGTGCCAGCAGTTACTCAGTATCAGGGTCCACCGGGGAGCTGTTTTTT	CASSYSVSGSTGELFF
11	-	-	TRBV29-1	TRBJ1-1	TGCAGCGTTTGGGGAGTAGATGAAGCTTTCTTT	CSVWGVDEAFF